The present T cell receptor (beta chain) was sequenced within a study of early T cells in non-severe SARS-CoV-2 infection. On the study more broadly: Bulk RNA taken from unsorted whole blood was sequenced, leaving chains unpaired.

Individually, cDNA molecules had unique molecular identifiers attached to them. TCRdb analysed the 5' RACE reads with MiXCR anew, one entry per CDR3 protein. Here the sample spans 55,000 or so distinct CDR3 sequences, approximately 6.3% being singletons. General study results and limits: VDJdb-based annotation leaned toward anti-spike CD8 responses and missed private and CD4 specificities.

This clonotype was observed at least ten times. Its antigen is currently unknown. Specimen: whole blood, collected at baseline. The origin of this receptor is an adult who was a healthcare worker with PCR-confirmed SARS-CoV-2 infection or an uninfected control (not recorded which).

Here the CDR3 DNA reads TGTGCCAGCTCTCCCGGGGCTGGCTACACCTTC. Translated, it gives CASSPGAGYTF. The chain uses TRBV12-3 or TRBV12-4 and TRBJ1-2, with a weak D call TRBD1 (5 bases). The V gene lost 8 bases and the J gene lost 7 bases, with 11 bases spanning the gap. This CDR3 has 11 residues.